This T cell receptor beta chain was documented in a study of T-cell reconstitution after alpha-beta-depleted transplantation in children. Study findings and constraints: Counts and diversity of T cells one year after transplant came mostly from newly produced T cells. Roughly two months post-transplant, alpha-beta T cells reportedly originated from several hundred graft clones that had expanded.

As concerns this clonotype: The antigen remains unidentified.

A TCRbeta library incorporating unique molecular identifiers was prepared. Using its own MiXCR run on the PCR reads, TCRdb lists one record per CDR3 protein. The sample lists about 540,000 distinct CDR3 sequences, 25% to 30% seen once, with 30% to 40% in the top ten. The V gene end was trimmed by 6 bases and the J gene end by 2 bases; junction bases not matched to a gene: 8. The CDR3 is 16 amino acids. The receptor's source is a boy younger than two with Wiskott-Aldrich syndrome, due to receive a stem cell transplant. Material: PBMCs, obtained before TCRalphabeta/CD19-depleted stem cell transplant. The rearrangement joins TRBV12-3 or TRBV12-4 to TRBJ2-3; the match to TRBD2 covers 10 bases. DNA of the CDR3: TGTGCCAGCAGCCCTCTAGCGGGGGTCAACACAGATACGCAGTATTTT. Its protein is CASSPLAGVNTDTQYF.